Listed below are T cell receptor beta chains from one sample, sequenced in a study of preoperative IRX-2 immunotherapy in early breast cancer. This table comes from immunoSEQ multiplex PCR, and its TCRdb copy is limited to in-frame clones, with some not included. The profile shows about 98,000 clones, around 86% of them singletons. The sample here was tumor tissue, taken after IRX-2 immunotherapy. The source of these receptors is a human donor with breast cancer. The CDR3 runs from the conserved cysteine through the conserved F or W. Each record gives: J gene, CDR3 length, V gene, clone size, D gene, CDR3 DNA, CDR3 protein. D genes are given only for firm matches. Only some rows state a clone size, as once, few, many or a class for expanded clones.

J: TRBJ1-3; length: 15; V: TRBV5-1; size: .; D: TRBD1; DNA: TGCGCCAGCAGCTGGGACAGGCCCTCTGGAAACACCATATATTTT; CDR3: CASSWDRPSGNTIYF
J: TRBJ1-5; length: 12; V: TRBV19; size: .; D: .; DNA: TGTGCCAGTAGTGAGAGCAATCAGCCCCAGCATTTT; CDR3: CASSESNQPQHF
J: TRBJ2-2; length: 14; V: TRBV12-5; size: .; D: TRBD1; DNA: TGTGCTAGTGGTACCGGACAGGGGAGCGGGGAGCTGTTTTTT; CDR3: CASGTGQGSGELFF
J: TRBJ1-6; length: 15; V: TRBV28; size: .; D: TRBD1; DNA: TGTGCCAGCAGTTCATCGACAGGGAGGAATTCACCCCTCCACTTT; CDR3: CASSSSTGRNSPLHF
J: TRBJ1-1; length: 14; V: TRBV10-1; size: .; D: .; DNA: TGCGCCAGCAGTCCAAGTCGACTGAACACTGAAGCTTTCTTT; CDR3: CASSPSRLNTEAFF
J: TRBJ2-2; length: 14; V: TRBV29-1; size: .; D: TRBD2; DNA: TGCAGCGTTGTAGGACTAGCGGACACCGGGGAGCTGTTTTTT; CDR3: CSVVGLADTGELFF
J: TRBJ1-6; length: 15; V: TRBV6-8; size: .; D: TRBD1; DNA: TGTGCCAGCAGGGAGACAGGGAACAATAATTCACCCCTCCACTTT; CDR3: CASRETGNNNSPLHF
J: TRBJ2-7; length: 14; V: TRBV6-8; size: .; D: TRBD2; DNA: TGTGCCAGCAGTCAACTAGCGGGGGGGTACGAGCAGTACTTC; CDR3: CASSQLAGGYEQYF
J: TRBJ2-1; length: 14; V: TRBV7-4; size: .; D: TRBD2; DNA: TGTGCCAGCAGCATGACTAGCGGGAGGGATGAGCAGTTCTTC; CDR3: CASSMTSGRDEQFF
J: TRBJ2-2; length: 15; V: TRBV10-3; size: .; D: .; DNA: TGTGCCATCAGTGAGACCCATCGACGCACCGGGGAGCTGTTTTTT; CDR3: CAISETHRRTGELFF
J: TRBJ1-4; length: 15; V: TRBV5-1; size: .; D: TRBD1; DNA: TGCGCCAGCAGCTTGGGACAGGGGGGACTTGAAAAACTGTTTTTT; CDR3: CASSLGQGGLEKLFF
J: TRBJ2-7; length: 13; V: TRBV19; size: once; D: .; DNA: TGTGCCAGTAGTTCAAGGGCATTCTACGAGCAGTACTTC; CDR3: CASSSRAFYEQYF
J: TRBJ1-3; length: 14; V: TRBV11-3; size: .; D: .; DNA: TGTGCCAGCAGCCAATCAGGGTCTGGAAACACCATATATTTT; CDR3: CASSQSGSGNTIYF
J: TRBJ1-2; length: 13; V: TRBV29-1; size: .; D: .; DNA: TGCAGCGTTGGGGGAAACAGTTTCTATGGCTACACCTTC; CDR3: CSVGGNSFYGYTF
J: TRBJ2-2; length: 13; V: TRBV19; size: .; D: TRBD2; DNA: TGTGCCAGTAACGTGCGGGAGCTCGGGGAGCTGTTTTTT; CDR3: CASNVRELGELFF
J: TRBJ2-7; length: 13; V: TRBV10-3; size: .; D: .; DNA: TGTGCCATCAGTGAGAACGGAGGCTACGAGCAGTACTTC; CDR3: CAISENGGYEQYF
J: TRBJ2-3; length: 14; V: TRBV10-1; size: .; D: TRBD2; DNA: TGCGCCAGCAGTGAAAGCGGGGGGGATGATACGCAGTATTTT; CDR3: CASSESGGDDTQYF
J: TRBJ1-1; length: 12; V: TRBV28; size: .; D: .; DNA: TGTGCCAGCAGTCGGACCATCACTGAAGCTTTCTTT; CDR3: CASSRTITEAFF
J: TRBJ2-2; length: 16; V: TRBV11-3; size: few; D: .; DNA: TGTGCCAGCAGCCGACTTAGGGGTTCTAACACCGGGGAGCTGTTTTTT; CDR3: CASSRLRGSNTGELFF
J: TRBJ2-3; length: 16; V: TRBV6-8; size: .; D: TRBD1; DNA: TGTGCTACGCTTAGGGGACAGCCGTCTAGCACAGATACGCAGTATTTT; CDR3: CATLRGQPSSTDTQYF
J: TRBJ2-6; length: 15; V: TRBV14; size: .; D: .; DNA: TGTGCCAGCAGCCAAGAGGGACCTGGGGCCAACGTCCTGACTTTC; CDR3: CASSQEGPGANVLTF
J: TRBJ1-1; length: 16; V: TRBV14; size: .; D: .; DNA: TGTGCCAGCAGCCCGTCACGTGGAGCAATCTACACTGAAGCTTTCTTT; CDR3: CASSPSRGAIYTEAFF
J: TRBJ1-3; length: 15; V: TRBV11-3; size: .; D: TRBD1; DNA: TGTGCCAGCAGCTTCCTGGGGACAGGGCTAAACACCATATATTTT; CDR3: CASSFLGTGLNTIYF
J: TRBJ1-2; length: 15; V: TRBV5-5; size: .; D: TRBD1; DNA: TGTGCCAGCAGCTTCGGGGGACAGGGCGGCTATGGCTACACCTTC; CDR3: CASSFGGQGGYGYTF
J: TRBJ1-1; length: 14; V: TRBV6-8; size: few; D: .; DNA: TGTGCCATCAGGGACTCGGGGGCGAACACTGAAGCTTTCTTT; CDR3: CAIRDSGANTEAFF
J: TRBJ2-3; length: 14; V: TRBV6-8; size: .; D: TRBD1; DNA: TGTGCCAGCACCAAGGACAGGGGTACCGATACGCAGTATTTT; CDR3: CASTKDRGTDTQYF
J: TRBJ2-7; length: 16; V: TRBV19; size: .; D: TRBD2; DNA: TGTGCCAGTAGTGCCACCGGACTAGCGGGGAGGTACGAGCAGTACTTC; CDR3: CASSATGLAGRYEQYF
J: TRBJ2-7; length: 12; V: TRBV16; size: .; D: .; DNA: TGTGCCAGCAGCCAATCAAGGTACGAGCAGTACTTC; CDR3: CASSQSRYEQYF
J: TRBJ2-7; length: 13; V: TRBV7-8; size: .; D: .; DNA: TGTGCCAGCAGCTCATACTTTAGCTACGAGCAGTACTTC; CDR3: CASSSYFSYEQYF
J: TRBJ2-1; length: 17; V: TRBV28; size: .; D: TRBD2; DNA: TGTGCCAGCACCCTACCATCCGGGGAGGGCCGATACAATGAGCAGTTCTTC; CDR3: CASTLPSGEGRYNEQFF
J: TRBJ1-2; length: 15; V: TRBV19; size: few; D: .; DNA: TGTGCCAGTAGCGCCCGGACAGAGTCTAACTATGGCTACACCTTC; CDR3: CASSARTESNYGYTF
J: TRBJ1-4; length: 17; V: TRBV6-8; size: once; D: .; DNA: TGTGCCAGCAGTTACTCGGGGCCAGGGGCACTACATGAAAAACTGTTTTTT; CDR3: CASSYSGPGALHEKLFF
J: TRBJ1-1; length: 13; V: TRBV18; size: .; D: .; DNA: TGTGCCAGCTCACCAGGACCGAACACTGAAGCTTTCTTT; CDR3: CASSPGPNTEAFF
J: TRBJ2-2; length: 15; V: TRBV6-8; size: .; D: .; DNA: TGTGCCAGCAGTTCGGGATTAGCCTTGACCGGGGAGCTGTTTTTT; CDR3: CASSSGLALTGELFF
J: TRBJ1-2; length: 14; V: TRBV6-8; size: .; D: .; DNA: TGTGCCAGCGCGTGGGTTGAGGGGATCGATGGCTACACCTTC; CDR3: CASAWVEGIDGYTF
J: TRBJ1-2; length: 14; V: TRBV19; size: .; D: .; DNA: TGTGCCAGTAGACCAATGGGAACTAACTATGGCTACACCTTC; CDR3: CASRPMGTNYGYTF
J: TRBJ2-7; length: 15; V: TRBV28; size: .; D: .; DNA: TGTGCCAGCAGTTTTGGTGGGCAGGGGCTCTACGAGCAGTACTTC; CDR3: CASSFGGQGLYEQYF
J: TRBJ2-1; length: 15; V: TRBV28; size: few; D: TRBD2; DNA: TGTGCCAGCAGCGAAGCGGGAGTTCTAGACAATGAGCAGTTCTTC; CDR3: CASSEAGVLDNEQFF
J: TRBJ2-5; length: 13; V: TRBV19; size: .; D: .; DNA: TGTGCCAGTAGTGTCGCCAGGGGAGCCGGTCAGTACTTC; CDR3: CASSVARGAGQYF
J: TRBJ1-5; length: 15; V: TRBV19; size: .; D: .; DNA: TGTGCCAGTAGTATGGGGGGGAGCAGCAATCAGCCCCAGCATTTT; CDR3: CASSMGGSSNQPQHF
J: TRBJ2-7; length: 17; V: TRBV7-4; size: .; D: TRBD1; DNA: TGTGCCAGCAGCCAGCGTCCCGGGACAGGGACCTCCTACGAGCAGTACTTC; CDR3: CASSQRPGTGTSYEQYF
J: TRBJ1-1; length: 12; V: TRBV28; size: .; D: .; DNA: TGTGCCAGCAGTCAACAGGGAATTGAAGCTTTCTTT; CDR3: CASSQQGIEAFF
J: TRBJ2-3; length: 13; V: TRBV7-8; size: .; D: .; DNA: TGTGCCAGCAGCTCGCTCATCACAGATACGCAGTATTTT; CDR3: CASSSLITDTQYF
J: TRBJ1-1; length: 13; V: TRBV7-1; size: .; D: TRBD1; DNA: TGTGCCAGCAGCTTATCCAGGGGGACTGAAGCTTTCTTT; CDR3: CASSLSRGTEAFF
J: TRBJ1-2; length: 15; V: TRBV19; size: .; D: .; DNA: TGTGCCAGTAGTATAGCCAGAAGTCTTAACTATGGCTACACCTTC; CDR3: CASSIARSLNYGYTF